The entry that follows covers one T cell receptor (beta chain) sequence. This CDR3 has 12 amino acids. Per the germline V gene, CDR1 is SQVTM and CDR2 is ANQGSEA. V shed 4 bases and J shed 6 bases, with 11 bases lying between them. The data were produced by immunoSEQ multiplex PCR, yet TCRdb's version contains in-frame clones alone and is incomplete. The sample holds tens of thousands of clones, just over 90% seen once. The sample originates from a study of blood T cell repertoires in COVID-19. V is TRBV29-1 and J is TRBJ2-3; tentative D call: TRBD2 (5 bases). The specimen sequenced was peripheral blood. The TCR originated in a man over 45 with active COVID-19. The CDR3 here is CSVVSGSDTQYF. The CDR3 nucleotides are TGCAGCGTTGTTTCGGGGTCCGATACGCAGTATTTT.